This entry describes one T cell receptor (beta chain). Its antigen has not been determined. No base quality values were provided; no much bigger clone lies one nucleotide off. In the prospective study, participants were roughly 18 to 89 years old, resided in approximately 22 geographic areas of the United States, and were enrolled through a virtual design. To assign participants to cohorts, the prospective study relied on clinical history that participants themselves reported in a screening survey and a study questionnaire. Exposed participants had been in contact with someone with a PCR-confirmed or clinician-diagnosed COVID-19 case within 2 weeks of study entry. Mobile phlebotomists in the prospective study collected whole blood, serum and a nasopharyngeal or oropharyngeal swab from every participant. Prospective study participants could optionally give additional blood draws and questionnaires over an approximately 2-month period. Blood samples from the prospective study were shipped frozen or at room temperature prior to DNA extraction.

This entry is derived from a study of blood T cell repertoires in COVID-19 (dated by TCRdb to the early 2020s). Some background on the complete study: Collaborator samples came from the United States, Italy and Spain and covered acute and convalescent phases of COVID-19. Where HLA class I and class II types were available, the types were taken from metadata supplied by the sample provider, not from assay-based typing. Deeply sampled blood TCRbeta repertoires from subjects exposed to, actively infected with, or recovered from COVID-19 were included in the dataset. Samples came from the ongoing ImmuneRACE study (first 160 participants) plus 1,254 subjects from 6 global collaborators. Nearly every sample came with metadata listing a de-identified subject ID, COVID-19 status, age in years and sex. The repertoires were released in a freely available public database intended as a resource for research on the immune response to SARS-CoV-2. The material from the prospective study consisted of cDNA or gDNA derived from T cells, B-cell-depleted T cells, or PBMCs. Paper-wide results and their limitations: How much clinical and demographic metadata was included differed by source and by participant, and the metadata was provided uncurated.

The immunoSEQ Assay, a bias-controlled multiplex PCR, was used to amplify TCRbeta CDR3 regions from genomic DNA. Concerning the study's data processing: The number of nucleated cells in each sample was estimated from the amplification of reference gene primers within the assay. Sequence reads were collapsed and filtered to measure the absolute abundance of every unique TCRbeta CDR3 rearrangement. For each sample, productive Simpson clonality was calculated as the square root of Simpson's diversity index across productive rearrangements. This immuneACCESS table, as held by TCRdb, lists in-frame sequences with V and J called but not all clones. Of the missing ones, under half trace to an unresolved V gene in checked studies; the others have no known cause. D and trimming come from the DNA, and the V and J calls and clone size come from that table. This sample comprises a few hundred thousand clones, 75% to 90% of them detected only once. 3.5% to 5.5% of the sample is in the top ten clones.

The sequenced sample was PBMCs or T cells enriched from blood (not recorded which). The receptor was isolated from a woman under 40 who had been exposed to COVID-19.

The CDR3 region reads CASTGQTGLFNYGYTF. Here is the DNA: TGTGCCAGCACGGGACAGACGGGGCTGTTTAACTATGGCTACACCTTC. This sequence uses TRBV28 and TRBJ1-2; 7 nucleotides in the junction match TRBD1. The CDR3 runs 16 residues from the cysteine to the phenylalanine. The retained sequence is limited to the CDR3, 48 bases, with the frame set at the first base. Germline trimming amounts to 7 bases on V and 1 base on J, with 12 as the count of junction bases outside the gene matches. Looking up the germline V gene yields CDR1 MDHEN and CDR2 SYDVKM.